This paragraph reports one T cell receptor (beta chain). Participant ages covered about 18 to 100 years across some 25 US areas. Clones were sequenced by immunoSEQ multiplex PCR, and TCRdb holds only the in-frame ones, with some missing. Of 160,000 or so clones in the sample, roughly 85% were seen once. This CDR3 is 14 amino acids long. CDR1 and CDR2 from the germline V gene are SGHAT and FQNNGV. The ends lost 1 base at V and 4 bases at J; junction bases unmatched: 4. These data come from a study of blood T cell repertoires in COVID-19. Study as a whole: From T cells, B-cell-depleted T cells, or PBMCs came the material, which was cDNA or gDNA.

This clonotype originated in a man in his 60s who had recovered from COVID-19. V and J are TRBV11-2 and TRBJ2-7; 7 nucleotides align to TRBD2. Sequencing was done on a sample of PBMCs or T cells enriched from blood (not recorded which). This chain's CDR3 is CASSLAGRAYEQYF. Written as DNA, the CDR3 is TGTGCCAGCAGCTTAGCTGGGAGGGCTTACGAGCAGTACTTC.